These T cell receptor beta chains were read from a single sample in a study of identical twins. From the 5' RACE reads, TCRdb called clonotypes with MiXCR, one entry per CDR3 protein. Of 350,000 to 450,000 distinct CDR3 sequences listed, less than 20% are singletons. The sequencing sample was made of naive T cells sorted from blood. These receptors were collected from a man between 50 and 59 years old in good health. CDR3s include the opening cysteine and the closing phenylalanine or tryptophan. A D gene is named only where the DNA matches it firmly.

j_call | v_call | d_call | cdr3_aa
TRBJ2-3 | TRBV6-1 | TRBD2 | CASRNLAGGATDTQYF
TRBJ2-1 | TRBV11-2 | - | CASSPSLEQFF
TRBJ2-2 | TRBV6-5 | TRBD2 | CASSYIPAGGTGELFF
TRBJ2-4 | TRBV6-2/TRBV6-3 | - | CASSYVGGSNIQYF
TRBJ2-3 | TRBV2 | - | CASSFRDPRADTQYF
TRBJ2-3 | TRBV12-3/TRBV12-4 | TRBD1 | CASSRDRVDTQYF
TRBJ2-3 | TRBV29-1 | - | CSVGTHTDTQYF
TRBJ2-3 | TRBV5-1 | TRBD1 | CASSLGGTVTDTQYF
TRBJ2-7 | TRBV6-2/TRBV6-3 | - | CASSPTRSNAVQYF
TRBJ1-5 | TRBV7-2 | TRBD1 | CASSPDRGNQPQHF
TRBJ2-7 | TRBV10-3 | TRBD1 | CAISGGQAGYEQYF
TRBJ1-6 | TRBV15 | - | CATSTEKGSPLHF
TRBJ2-3 | TRBV20-1 | - | CSARPTAHTQYF
TRBJ2-2 | TRBV10-3 | - | CAIFSETLTNTGELFF
TRBJ2-3 | TRBV5-1 | - | CASSREGQRADTQYF
TRBJ2-5 | TRBV7-8 | TRBD1 | CASSYIAGGWETQYF
TRBJ2-1 | TRBV7-9 | TRBD1 | CASSSGQGALDEQFF
TRBJ2-1 | TRBV11-2 | - | CASSLTSYNEQFF
TRBJ2-7 | TRBV20-1 | - | CSARDQGGVKTYEQYF
TRBJ1-6 | TRBV28 | - | CASSLGIKTLSPLHF
TRBJ1-4 | TRBV7-9 | TRBD1 | CASSPGTVGYGKLFF
TRBJ2-7 | TRBV30 | - | CAWTGERGTSYEQYF
TRBJ2-5 | TRBV20-1 | - | CSESSFVSADQETQYF
TRBJ2-3 | TRBV20-1 | TRBD2 | CSALNSGGASDTQYF
TRBJ2-7 | TRBV6-2/TRBV6-3 | - | CASSYVQVSDEQYF
TRBJ2-5 | TRBV29-1 | TRBD1 | CSVTPGGIQETQYF
TRBJ2-1 | TRBV5-5 | - | CASSHSNEQFF
TRBJ1-6 | TRBV27 | - | CASSYRRGRSPLHF
TRBJ2-1 | TRBV14 | - | CASSQGLGGTYNEQFF
TRBJ2-5 | TRBV5-1 | - | CASSSRGTPEETQYF
TRBJ1-1 | TRBV10-3 | TRBD1 | CAISESNTGASNTEAFF
TRBJ2-3 | TRBV7-9 | TRBD2 | CASSSRTSGGTQYF
TRBJ1-1 | TRBV29-1 | TRBD1 | CSVDRGQGTEAFF
TRBJ1-2 | TRBV7-2 | - | CASSPIQGLDGYTF